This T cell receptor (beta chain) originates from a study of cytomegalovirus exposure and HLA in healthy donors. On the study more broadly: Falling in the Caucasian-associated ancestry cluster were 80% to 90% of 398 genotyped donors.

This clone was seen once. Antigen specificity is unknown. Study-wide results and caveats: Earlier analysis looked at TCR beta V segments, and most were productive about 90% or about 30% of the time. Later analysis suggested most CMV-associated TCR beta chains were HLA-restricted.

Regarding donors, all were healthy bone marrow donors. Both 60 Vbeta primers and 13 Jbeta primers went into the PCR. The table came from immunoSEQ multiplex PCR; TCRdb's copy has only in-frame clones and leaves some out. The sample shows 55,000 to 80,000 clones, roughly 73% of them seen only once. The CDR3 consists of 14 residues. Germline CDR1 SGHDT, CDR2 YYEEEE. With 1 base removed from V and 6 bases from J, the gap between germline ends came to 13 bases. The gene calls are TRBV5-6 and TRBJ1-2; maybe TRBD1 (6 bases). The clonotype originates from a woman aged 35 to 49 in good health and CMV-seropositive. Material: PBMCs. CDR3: CASSLTQGRDGYTF. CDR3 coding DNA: TGTGCCAGCAGCTTGACCCAGGGGCGTGATGGCTACACCTTC.